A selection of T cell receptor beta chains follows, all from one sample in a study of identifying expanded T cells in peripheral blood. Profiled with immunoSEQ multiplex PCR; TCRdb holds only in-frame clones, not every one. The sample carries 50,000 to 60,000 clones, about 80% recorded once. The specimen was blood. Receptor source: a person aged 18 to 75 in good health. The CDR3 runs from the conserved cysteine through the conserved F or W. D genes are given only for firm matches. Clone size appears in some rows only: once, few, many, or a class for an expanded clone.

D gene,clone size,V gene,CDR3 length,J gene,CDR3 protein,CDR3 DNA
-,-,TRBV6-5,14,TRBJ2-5,CASSPGDDRETQYF,TGTGCCAGTTCTCCCGGGGATGATCGGGAGACCCAGTACTTC
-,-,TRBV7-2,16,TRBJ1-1,CASSRQGIGMNTEAFF,TGTGCCAGCAGTAGGCAAGGGATAGGGATGAACACTGAAGCTTTCTTT
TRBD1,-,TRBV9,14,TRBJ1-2,CASSPDRGNYGYTF,TGTGCCAGCAGCCCCGACAGGGGAAACTATGGCTACACCTTC
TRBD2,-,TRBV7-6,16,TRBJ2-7,CASSLTGTSGAGEQYF,TGTGCCAGCAGCTTAACCGGAACTAGCGGGGCCGGGGAGCAGTACTTC
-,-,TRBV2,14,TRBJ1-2,CASSELSGDYGYTF,TGTGCCAGCAGTGAACTGAGCGGGGACTATGGCTACACCTTC
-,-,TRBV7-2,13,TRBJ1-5,CASSLGPNQPQHF,TGTGCCAGCAGCTTAGGTCCTAATCAGCCCCAGCATTTT
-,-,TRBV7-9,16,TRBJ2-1,CASSLQSGLGYNEQFF,TGTGCCAGCAGCTTACAGAGCGGATTGGGGTACAATGAGCAGTTCTTC
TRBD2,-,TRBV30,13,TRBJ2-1,CACNLAGGYEQFF,TGTGCCTGTAATCTAGCGGGAGGGTATGAGCAGTTCTTC
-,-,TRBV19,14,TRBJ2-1,CASTGRGKGNEQFF,TGTGCCAGTACGGGCAGGGGTAAAGGCAATGAGCAGTTCTTC
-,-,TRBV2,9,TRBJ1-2,CASLPGYTF,TGTGCCAGCCTTCCTGGCTACACCTTC
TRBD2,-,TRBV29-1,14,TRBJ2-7,CSVVISGRSYEQYF,TGCAGCGTTGTCATTAGCGGGAGATCCTACGAGCAGTACTTC
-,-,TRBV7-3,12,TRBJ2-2,CASSLVTGELFF,TGTGCCAGCAGCTTGGTTACCGGGGAGCTGTTTTTT
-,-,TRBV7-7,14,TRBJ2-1,CASSQGAPRDEQFF,TGTGCCAGCAGCCAAGGGGCCCCTCGTGATGAGCAGTTCTTC
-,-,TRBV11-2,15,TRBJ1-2,CASSLDPKGVRGYTF,TGTGCCAGCAGCTTAGATCCGAAAGGGGTGCGTGGCTACACCTTC
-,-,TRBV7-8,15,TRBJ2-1,CASSSYASSYNEQFF,TGTGCCAGCAGCTCTTATGCTAGCTCCTACAATGAGCAGTTCTTC
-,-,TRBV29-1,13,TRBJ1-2,CSVSGSALYGYTF,TGCAGCGTTTCTGGTTCAGCTCTCTATGGCTACACCTTC
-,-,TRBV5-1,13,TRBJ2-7,CASSTYTDYEQYF,TGCGCCAGCAGCACCTACACGGACTACGAGCAGTACTTC
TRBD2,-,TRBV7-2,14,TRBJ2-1,CASSLSSGGRQAFF,TGTGCCAGCAGCTTATCTAGCGGGGGCCGCCAAGCGTTCTTC
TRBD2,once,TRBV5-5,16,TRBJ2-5,CASSLGLAATQETQYF,TGTGCCAGCAGCTTAGGACTAGCGGCGACCCAAGAGACCCAGTACTTC
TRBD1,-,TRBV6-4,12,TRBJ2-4,CAITTGENIQYF,TGTGCCATCACGACAGGGGAAAACATTCAGTACTTC
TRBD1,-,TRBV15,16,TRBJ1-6,CATSRGGQGVNSPLHF,TGTGCCACCAGCAGAGGCGGACAGGGGGTCAATTCACCCCTCCACTTT
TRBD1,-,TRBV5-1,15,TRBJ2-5,CASSSRTGSQETQYF,TGCGCCAGCAGCTCGAGGACAGGTTCGCAAGAGACCCAGTACTTC
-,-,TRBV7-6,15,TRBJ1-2,CASSAGTGSNYGYTF,TGTGCCAGCAGCGCGGGTACGGGGTCTAACTATGGCTACACCTTC
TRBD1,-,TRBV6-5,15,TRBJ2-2,CASSYRQGAIGELFF,TGTGCCAGCAGTTACCGGCAGGGGGCCATCGGGGAGCTGTTTTTT
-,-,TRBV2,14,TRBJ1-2,CASSERGLDYGYTF,TGTGCCAGCAGTGAAAGGGGTCTGGACTATGGCTACACCTTC
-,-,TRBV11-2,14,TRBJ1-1,CASSPGGKNTEAFF,TGTGCCAGCAGCCCCGGGGGGAAGAACACTGAAGCTTTCTTT
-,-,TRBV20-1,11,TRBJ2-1,CSARQDRVEFF,TGCAGTGCTAGACAGGACAGAGTGGAGTTCTTC
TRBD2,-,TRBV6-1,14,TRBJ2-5,CASSSSGGWETQYF,TGTGCCAGCAGCTCTAGCGGGGGGTGGGAGACCCAGTACTTC
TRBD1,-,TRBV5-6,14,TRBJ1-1,CASSLRGLRTEAFF,TGTGCCAGCAGCTTAAGGGGGCTGAGGACTGAAGCTTTCTTT
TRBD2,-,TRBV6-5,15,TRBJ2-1,CASSKLAGGWNEQFF,TGTGCCAGCAGTAAACTAGCGGGAGGATGGAATGAGCAGTTCTTC
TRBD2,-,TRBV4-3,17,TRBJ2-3,CASSQDPASGREDTQYF,TGCGCCAGCAGCCAAGATCCCGCTAGCGGGAGGGAAGATACGCAGTATTTT
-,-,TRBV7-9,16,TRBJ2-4,CASSPKDILAKNIQYF,TGTGCCAGCAGCCCCAAGGATATCTTAGCCAAAAACATTCAGTACTTC
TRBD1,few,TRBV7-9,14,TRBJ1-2,CASSVGQGDYGYTF,TGTGCCAGCAGCGTAGGACAGGGGGACTATGGCTACACCTTC
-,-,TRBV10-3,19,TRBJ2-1,CAISGWAWGRKGGGNEQFF,TGTGCCATCAGTGGGTGGGCCTGGGGTCGCAAAGGGGGTGGTAATGAGCAGTTCTTC
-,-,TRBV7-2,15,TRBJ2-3,CASSEVKGRTDTQYF,TGTGCCAGCAGCGAAGTAAAAGGCAGAACAGATACGCAGTATTTT
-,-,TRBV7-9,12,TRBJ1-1,CASSQGSTEAFF,TGTGCCAGCAGCCAGGGATCCACTGAAGCTTTCTTT
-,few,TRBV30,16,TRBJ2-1,CAWSEGAGGSYNEQFF,TGTGCCTGGAGTGAGGGGGCGGGAGGTTCTTACAATGAGCAGTTCTTC
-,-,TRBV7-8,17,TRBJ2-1,CASSLALGPPGHNEQFF,TGTGCCAGCAGCTTAGCGCTTGGGCCTCCCGGCCACAATGAGCAGTTCTTC
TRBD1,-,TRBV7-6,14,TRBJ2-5,CASSLSTGGETQYF,TGTGCCAGCAGCTTGTCGACAGGGGGGGAGACCCAGTACTTC
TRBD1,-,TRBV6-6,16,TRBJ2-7,CASSYPGQGVSYEQYF,TGTGCCAGCAGTTACCCCGGACAGGGCGTCTCCTACGAGCAGTACTTC
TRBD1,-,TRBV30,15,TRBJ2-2,CAWRVTGLIPGELFF,TGTGCCTGGAGGGTGACAGGGTTGATTCCCGGGGAGCTGTTTTTT
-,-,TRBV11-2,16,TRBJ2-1,CASSLGGQGTYNEQFF,TGTGCCAGCAGCTTGGGGGGTCAGGGGACCTACAATGAGCAGTTCTTC
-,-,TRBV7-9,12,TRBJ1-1,CASSFGLHEAFF,TGTGCCAGCAGCTTCGGCCTCCATGAAGCTTTCTTT